This T cell receptor (beta chain) was sequenced during a study of T cell responses to AZD1222 COVID-19 vaccine. Study outcomes and limitations: Spike-spanning, vaccine-associated CD4 TCRs were dominant at 160-218 and 743-854. Donors in the cohort were predominantly white British and more often female, and clonal diversity was possibly underestimated. Breadth and depth of Spike-specific TCRs rose after two AZD1222 doses. Just 5 or 6 AZD1222 recipients tested seropositive at baseline.

Comment on this clone: Its antigen remains unknown.

Using immunoSEQ multiplex PCR, the repertoire was profiled, and TCRdb retains in-frame clones only, with some absent. Of 80,000 or so clones detected, approximately 80% appear once; the ten largest clones hold 27%. Per germline, CDR1 GTSNPN and CDR2 SVGIG (reference sequence). This CDR3 spans 14 amino acids. The V gene end was trimmed by 8 bases and the J gene end by 1 base; junction bases not matched to a gene: 6. Sequenced material: peripheral blood, taken 28 days after the second dose of the MenACWY control vaccine. The chain has TRBV30 and TRBJ2-7; the match to TRBD2 covers 12 bases. The TCR was taken from an adult who received the MenACWY meningococcal vaccine as a control. Here the CDR3 reads CAGRTSGTSYEQYF. CDR3 DNA sequence: TGTGCCGGCCGGACTAGCGGGACATCCTACGAGCAGTACTTC.